The 10 T cell receptor beta chains in this list originate from one sample, sequenced in a study of cytomegalovirus exposure and HLA in healthy donors. PCR involved 60 Vbeta and 13 Jbeta primers. TCRdb's copy holds only in-frame clones and misses some; the assay was immunoSEQ multiplex PCR. The table shows about 170,000 clones, with roughly 80% occurring only once. Sequenced sample: PBMCs. These receptors were taken from a woman aged 18-29 years in good health and CMV-seronegative.

This chain joins TRBV7-8 and TRBJ2-5; D may be TRBD2 (6 bases). Per the germline V gene, CDR1 is SGHVS and CDR2 is FQNEAQ. This CDR3 region has 16 residues. Trimming left V 5 bases short and J 2 bases short, with 18 bases between. The CDR3, as DNA: TGTGCCAGCAGCCGCCGACCACGGGGGATACAAGAGACCCAGTACTTC. Amino acids: CASSRRPRGIQETQYF.

V gene TRBV28 combines with J gene TRBJ1-5; D is possibly TRBD1 (6 bases). Germline V gene lookup returns CDR1 MDHEN and CDR2 SYDVKM. The length of the CDR3 is 13 residues. Trimming shortened V by 9 bases and J by 3 bases, and 12 bases separated the two germline ends. The CDR3 here is CASATGFNQPQHF. The CDR3 bases are TGTGCCAGTGCGACAGGATTCAATCAGCCCCAGCATTTT. Full variable domain (rest looked up from reference TRBV28 and TRBJ1-5): DVKVTQSSRYLVKRTGEKVFLECVQDMDHENMFWYRQDPGLGLRLIYFSYDVKMKEKGDIPEGYSVSREKKERFSLILESASTNQTSMYLCASATGFNQPQHFGDGTRLSIL.

Worth noting for this clone: At the DNA level, this CDR3 is encoded by other sequences in the same sample as well. The chain combines TRBV28 with TRBJ2-7; the match to TRBD2 covers 7 bases. The CDR3 is 12 residues long. The V and J ends lost 3 bases and 4 bases, in that order; junction bases with no gene match: 0. Germline-derived CDR1 and CDR2 are MDHEN and SYDVKM. The CDR3 nucleotides are TGTGCCAGCAGTTTGGGACTATACGAGCAGTACTTC. Protein sequence: CASSLGLYEQYF.

DNA for the CDR3: TGTGCCAGTAGTATAGATTGGCCTGAAGCTTTCTTT. Protein product: CASSIDWPEAFF. J is TRBJ1-1 and V is TRBV19; D call uncertain. V shed 0 bases and J shed 6 bases, with 5 bases lying between them. In germline, CDR1 is LNHDA, CDR2 SQIVND (reference sequence). The CDR3 totals 12 residues.

V gene TRBV14 combines with J gene TRBJ1-1; 9 nucleotides agree with TRBD1. The CDR3 runs 13 residues. Germline CDR1 is SGHDN and CDR2 is FVKESK. V was clipped by 5 bases and J by 4 bases; unmatched bases: 2. Here the CDR3 DNA reads TGTGCCAGCAGCGGACAGGGGTTCACTGAAGCTTTCTTT. Translation: CASSGQGFTEAFF.

The chain employs TRBV4-3 and TRBJ2-3; weak D call: TRBD2 (6 bases). V was pared by 1 base and J by 9 bases, with 20 bases between. CDR1 LGHNA and CDR2 YSLEER come from the germline V gene. This CDR3 is built from 16 residues. In DNA form, the CDR3 reads TGCGCCAGCAGCCAAGGGATGGACTATTCACAGAGGACGCAGTATTTT. Translating gives CASSQGMDYSQRTQYF.

This sequence joins TRBV5-8 and TRBJ1-3; a weak D match, TRBD1 (5 bases). Germline V gene sequence: CDR1 SGHTS, CDR2 YDEGEE. The V end lost 4 bases, the J end lost 0 bases, and 11 bases lay between the germline ends. CDR3 length: 15 amino acids. DNA for the CDR3: TGTGCCAGCAGCGGGGGGTTGTACTCTGGAAACACCATATATTTT. Translation gives CASSGGLYSGNTIYF.

The chain links TRBV19 to TRBJ2-7; TRBD2 matches 7 bases. Per germline, CDR1 LNHDA and CDR2 SQIVND (reference sequence). V was pared by 4 bases and J by 2 bases, with 5 bases of the junction left unmatched. CDR3 length equals 14 residues. Written as DNA, the CDR3 is TGTGCCAGTAGTAAGCTAGCGGAGCCCTACGAGCAGTACTTC. Amino acid sequence: CASSKLAEPYEQYF.

V gene TRBV29-1 combines with J gene TRBJ1-2, with D hard to call. The CDR3 extends over 13 amino acids. Trimming left V 7 bases short and J 4 bases short, with 16 bases between. The V gene's germline CDR1 is SQVTM and CDR2 ANQGSEA. The CDR3 loop reads CSADVGAGYGYTF. In nucleotides, the CDR3 is TGCAGCGCCGATGTGGGTGCGGGCTATGGCTACACCTTC. Variable domain in full (rest from reference TRBV29-1 and TRBJ1-2): SAVISQKPSRDICQRGTSLTIQCQVDSQVTMMFWYRQQPGQSLTLIATANQGSEATYESGFVIDKFPISRPNLTFSTLTVSNMSPEDSSIYLCSADVGAGYGYTFGSGTRLTVV.

This clone was recorded a few times. The chain carries TRBV4-2 and TRBJ2-5, with 10 positions matching TRBD2. Germline V gene lookup returns CDR1 LGHNA and CDR2 YNFKEQ. CDR3 length: 15 residues. Unmatched junction bases numbered 3, after V lost 3 bases and J lost 2 bases. DNA of the CDR3: TGTGCCAGCAGCCACCAACTAGCGGGACAAGAGACCCAGTACTTC. Amino acid sequence: CASSHQLAGQETQYF.